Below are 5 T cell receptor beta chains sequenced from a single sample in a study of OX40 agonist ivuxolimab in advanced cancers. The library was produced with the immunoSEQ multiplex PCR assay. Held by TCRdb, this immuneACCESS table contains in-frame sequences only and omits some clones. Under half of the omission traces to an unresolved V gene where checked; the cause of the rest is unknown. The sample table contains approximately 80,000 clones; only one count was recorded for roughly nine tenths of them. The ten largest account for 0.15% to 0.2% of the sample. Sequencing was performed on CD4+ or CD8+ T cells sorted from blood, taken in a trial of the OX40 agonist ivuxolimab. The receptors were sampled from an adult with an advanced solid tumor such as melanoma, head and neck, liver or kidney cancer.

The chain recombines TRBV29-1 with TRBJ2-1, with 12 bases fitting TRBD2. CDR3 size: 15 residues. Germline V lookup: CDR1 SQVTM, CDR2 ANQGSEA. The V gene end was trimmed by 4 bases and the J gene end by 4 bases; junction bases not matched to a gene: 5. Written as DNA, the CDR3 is TGCAGCGTTGTCCTAGCGGGGGGGCAGTACAATGAGCAGTTCTTC. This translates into CSVVLAGGQYNEQFF.

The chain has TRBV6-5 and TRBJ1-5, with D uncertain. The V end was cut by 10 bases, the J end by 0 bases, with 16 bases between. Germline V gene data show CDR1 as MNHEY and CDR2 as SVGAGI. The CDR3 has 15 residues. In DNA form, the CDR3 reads TGTGCCACCAAAACCAGAGACGATAGCAATCAGCCCCAGCATTTT. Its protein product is CATKTRDDSNQPQHF.

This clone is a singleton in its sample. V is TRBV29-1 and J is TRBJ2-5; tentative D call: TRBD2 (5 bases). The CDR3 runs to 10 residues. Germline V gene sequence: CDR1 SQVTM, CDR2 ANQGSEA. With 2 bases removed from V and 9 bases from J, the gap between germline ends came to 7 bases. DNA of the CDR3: TGCAGCGTTGAAACTAGGGCCCAGTACTTC. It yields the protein CSVETRAQYF.

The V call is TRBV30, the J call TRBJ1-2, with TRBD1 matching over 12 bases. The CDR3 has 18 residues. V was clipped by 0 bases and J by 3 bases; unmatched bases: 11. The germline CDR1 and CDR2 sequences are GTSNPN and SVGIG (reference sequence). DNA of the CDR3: TGTGCCTGGAGTGTAAGAGGTGGAGGGACAGGGGGCTACTATGGCTACACCTTC. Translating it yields CAWSVRGGGTGGYYGYTF.

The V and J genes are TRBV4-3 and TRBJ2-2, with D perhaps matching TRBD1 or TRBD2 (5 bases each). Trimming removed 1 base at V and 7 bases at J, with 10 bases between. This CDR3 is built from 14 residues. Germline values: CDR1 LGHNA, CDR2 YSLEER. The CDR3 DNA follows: TGCGCCAGCAGCCAAGGGCGAGGGGTCGGGGAGCTGTTTTTT. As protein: CASSQGRGVGELFF.